The present TCR beta chain was sequenced within a study of a mutant IDH1 vaccine in newly diagnosed glioma. Study at large: In the visit schedule, V12 fell in week 35, while V13 fell in week 47.

Study conclusions and caveats: The authors found pseudoprogression apparently unrelated to changes in top peripheral T cell clonotypes.

Time point noted: week 35, safety follow-up. Every vaccine dose comprised 300 ug of mutant IDH1 20-mer peptide plus topical imiquimod. Germline loops: CDR1 SQVTM, CDR2 ANQGSEA. V gave up 7 bases and J gave up 3 bases, with 17 bases separating them. The CDR3 extends over 14 amino acids. For this clone: Antigen: not known.

Data came from immunoSEQ multiplex PCR; TCRdb stores just in-frame clones and leaves some out. The table has about 72,000 clones, 84% seen once. Here the sequenced sample was PBMCs, taken from a glioma patient whose treatment included an IDH1 peptide vaccine. This sequence was found in a young man with glioma. This chain connects TRBV29-1 to TRBJ2-3; D unclear. CDR3: CSALGDKITDTQYF. Here the CDR3 DNA reads TGCAGCGCCCTAGGAGACAAGATTACAGATACGCAGTATTTT.